This entry lists 19 T cell receptor beta chains sequenced from one sample in a study of T cell responses to AZD1222 COVID-19 vaccine (TCRdb year 2021). Interpreted using the paper, the time point label stands for: baseline before first vaccination. Library preparation employed the immunoSEQ multiplex PCR assay. Held by TCRdb, this immuneACCESS table contains in-frame sequences only and omits some clones. Under half of the omission traces to an unresolved V gene where checked; the cause of the rest is unknown. The sample has roughly 110,000 clones on record, around 87% of them singletons. Together, the top ten hold 9% to 15% of the sample. The sequencing here drew on peripheral blood, taken on day 0 of AZD1222 vaccination. These TCRs come from an adult in good health.

The CDR3 DNA reads TGTGCCAGCAGTTTCAGGGGTCCCAGCTCCTACGAGCAGTACTTC. It encodes CASSFRGPSSYEQYF. The rearrangement uses TRBV28 and TRBJ2-7; D perhaps matches TRBD1 (6 bases). Looked up from germline, CDR1 is MDHEN and CDR2 is SYDVKM. Trimming took 3 bases from V and 0 from J, leaving 12 bases between them. This CDR3 is built from 15 residues.

The chain recombines TRBV28 with TRBJ1-3, with a possible D match to TRBD1 (5 bases). The CDR3 is 17 amino acids. Trimming shortened V by 4 bases and J by 0 bases, and 16 bases separated the two germline ends. In germline, CDR1 is MDHEN, CDR2 SYDVKM. The CDR3, as DNA: TGTGCCAGCAGTTCGGTGGAGCAGGGAAACTCTGGAAACACCATATATTTT. Amino acids: CASSSVEQGNSGNTIYF.

This clone came up once. The chain joins TRBV15 to TRBJ1-6; no reliable D call. Germline V CDR1 and CDR2: LNHNV, YYDKDF (reference sequence). The V end was cut by 0 bases, the J end by 6 bases, with 3 bases between. CDR3 size: 13 residues. CDR3 amino acids: CATSREINSPLHF. CDR3 in DNA: TGTGCCACCAGCAGAGAGATTAATTCACCCCTCCACTTT. The complete variable domain, with remaining parts taken from reference TRBV15 and TRBJ1-6, reads DAMVIQNPRYQVTQFGKPVTLSCSQTLNHNVMYWYQQKSSQAPKLLFHYYDKDFNNEADTPDNFQSRRPNTSFCFLDIRSPGLGDTAMYLCATSREINSPLHFGNGTRLTVT.

The chain recombines TRBV28 with TRBJ2-7; D uncertain. The germline V gene has CDR1 MDHEN and CDR2 SYDVKM. The germline V and J ends were trimmed by 6 bases and 0 bases, with 12 bases remaining between them. This CDR3 spans 14 amino acids. DNA of the CDR3: TGTGCCAGCAGGCCGATTTCGAGCTCCTACGAGCAGTACTTC. Its translation: CASRPISSSYEQYF.

This chain joins TRBV28 and TRBJ1-4; maybe TRBD1 (6 bases). Deletions cut 2 bases from V and 4 bases from J, with 17 bases between. Germline values: CDR1 MDHEN, CDR2 SYDVKM. CDR3 length: 17 residues. As DNA, the CDR3 is TGTGCCAGCAGTTTAGGGGGTGGCGGGGGCGGTAATGAAAAACTGTTTTTT. This codes for CASSLGGGGGGNEKLFF. Filled out from reference TRBV28 and TRBJ1-4, the complete variable domain reads DVKVTQSSRYLVKRTGEKVFLECVQDMDHENMFWYRQDPGLGLRLIYFSYDVKMKEKGDIPEGYSVSREKKERFSLILESASTNQTSMYLCASSLGGGGGGNEKLFFGSGTQLSVL.

The rearrangement links TRBV25-1 to TRBJ1-6; TRBD1 matches at 9 bases. V lost 5 bases to trimming and J lost 9 bases; unmatched junction nucleotides: 17. Germline CDR1 is MGHDK and CDR2 is SYGVNS. The CDR3 is made up of 18 amino acids. CDR3 sequence (DNA): TGTGCCAGCAGTTCACACCTGCCGGGACAGGGATCTGCTTCACCCCTCCACTTT. It translates to CASSSHLPGQGSASPLHF.

The chain combines TRBV3-1 (or the pseudogene TRBV3-2) with TRBJ1-3, with a weak D call TRBD1 (5 bases). The CDR3 is 19 residues long. Germline V CDR1 and CDR2: LGHDT, YNNKEL (reference sequence). Trimming took 0 bases from V and 0 from J, leaving 18 bases between them. CDR3 sequence: CASSQERGVRSHSGNTIYF. The CDR3 DNA sequence: TGTGCCAGCAGCCAAGAAAGGGGTGTTCGCTCCCACTCTGGAAACACCATATATTTT.

A single count supports this clone. The V gene is TRBV9, the J gene TRBJ1-3; the match to TRBD1 covers 7 bases. The V gene's germline CDR1 is SGDLS and CDR2 YYNGEE. Germline trimming cut 4 bases from V and 3 bases from J; bases unmatched to any gene: 13. This CDR3 contains 17 residues. DNA for the CDR3: TGTGCCAGCAGCCCGAGGGGAGGGGGCAGTAATGGAAACACCATATATTTT. Translation gives CASSPRGGGSNGNTIYF.

This clone was counted a single time. The rearrangement links TRBV4-3 to TRBJ2-1; no definite D call. The ends were cut back, 2 bases at V and 6 bases at J, with 8 bases in the middle. This CDR3 region has 13 residues. CDR1 and CDR2 from the germline V gene are LGHNA and YSLEER. The DNA for the CDR3 is TGCGCCAGCAGCCAACTTCGGGCCAATGAGCAGTTCTTC. Its protein product is CASSQLRANEQFF.

The J gene is TRBJ1-5, the V gene TRBV7-9; D is uncertain. The CDR3 has 12 residues. Germline V gene data show CDR1 as SEHNR and CDR2 as FQNEAQ (reference sequence). V gave up 3 bases and J gave up 7 bases, with 7 bases separating them. The CDR3: CASSLNGQPQHF. The CDR3 bases are TGTGCCAGCAGCTTGAACGGACAGCCCCAGCATTTT. Full variable domain (rest looked up from reference TRBV7-9 and TRBJ1-5): DTGVSQNPRHKITKRGQNVTFRCDPISEHNRLYWYRQTLGQGPEFLTYFQNEAQLEKSRLLSDRFSAERPKGSFSTLEIQRTEQGDSAMYLCASSLNGQPQHFGDGTRLSIL.

The gene calls are TRBV7-6 and TRBJ2-1, with D perhaps matching TRBD2 (5 bases). The length of the CDR3 is 17 residues. From germline, CDR1 is SGHVS and CDR2 FNYEAQ. V was clipped by 1 base and J by 0 bases, with 13 bases between them. The CDR3 here is CASSLDLADSSYNEQFF. The CDR3 DNA reads TGTGCCAGCAGCTTAGACCTAGCAGATAGCTCCTACAATGAGCAGTTCTTC.

V gene TRBV2 combines with J gene TRBJ2-1; D might be TRBD1 or TRBD2, each matching 5 bases. This CDR3 is built from 13 residues. V lost 6 bases and J 9 bases, leaving 15 bases between the germline ends. CDR1 and CDR2 (germline): SNHLY, FYNNEI. The CDR3, as DNA: TGTGCCAGCAGCGCGACTACAAGGGGTGAGCAGTTCTTC. It specifies CASSATTRGEQFF.

This chain connects TRBV18 to TRBJ1-5, with a possible D match to TRBD1 (5 bases). The CDR3 is made up of 14 amino acids. Trimming took 0 bases from V and 2 from J, leaving 5 bases between them. Per germline, CDR1 KGHSH and CDR2 LQKENI. The CDR3 bases are TGTGCCAGCTCACCACCAGGGGGCAATCAGCCCCAGCATTTT. Protein product: CASSPPGGNQPQHF.

CDR3 loop: CSGRQVNTEAFF. The CDR3 DNA follows: TGCAGCGGCAGACAGGTGAACACTGAAGCTTTCTTT. V gene TRBV29-1 combines with J gene TRBJ1-1; D is possibly TRBD1 (6 bases). V was cut by 7 bases and J by 0 bases, with 9 bases left in between. Germline-derived CDR1 and CDR2 are SQVTM and ANQGSEA. The CDR3 loop spans 12 amino acids.

The V gene is TRBV6-5, the J gene TRBJ2-7, with D tentatively TRBD2 (5 bases). V shed 6 bases and J shed 3 bases, with 12 bases lying between them. Germline CDR1 is MNHEY and CDR2 is SVGAGI. The CDR3 totals 13 residues. CDR3 DNA sequence: TGTGCCAGCAGAGCGGTGGAAGGCTACGAGCAGTACTTC. Translation gives CASRAVEGYEQYF.

The J gene is TRBJ2-2, the V gene TRBV12-3 or TRBV12-4; no reliable D call. V lost 6 bases, J lost 8 bases, and 4 bases lay in between. The CDR3 covers 10 residues. The CDR3 DNA is TGTGCCAGCAGGTCGGGGGAGCTGTTTTTT. Residues: CASRSGELFF.

The chain has TRBV7-6 and TRBJ2-5, with D tentatively TRBD2 (6 bases). Per the germline V gene, CDR1 is SGHVS and CDR2 is FNYEAQ. Trimming cost V 4 bases and J 5 bases, with 20 bases left between them. The CDR3 sequence is 16 residues long. The chain's CDR3 is CASSSLREEEYETQYF. The DNA for the CDR3 is TGTGCCAGCAGCTCCTTAAGGGAGGAGGAGTACGAGACCCAGTACTTC.

The V call is TRBV5-4, the J call TRBJ2-5; TRBD1 or TRBD2 may be the D gene (5 bases each). Germline lookup yields CDR1 SGHNT and CDR2 YYREEE (reference sequence). V shed 0 bases and J shed 1 base, with 13 bases lying between them. This CDR3 contains 16 residues. The CDR3 here is CASSLARGASQETQYF. The CDR3, as DNA: TGTGCCAGCAGCTTGGCCCGAGGGGCGAGCCAAGAGACCCAGTACTTC.

The chain couples TRBV30 to TRBJ1-3; tentative D call: TRBD1 (5 bases). Germline V gene lookup returns CDR1 GTSNPN and CDR2 SVGIG (reference sequence). Trimming pared 3 bases from V and 4 bases from J, leaving 16 bases between. There are 15 residues in the CDR3. The CDR3 DNA is TGTGCCTGGAGCAGGGACTCAGGACTAGGAAACACCATATATTTT. Translation: CAWSRDSGLGNTIYF.